This record looks at one TCR beta chain sequence and its context. This entry is derived from a study of OX40 agonist ivuxolimab in advanced cancers. Profiling relied on immunoSEQ multiplex PCR, and the TCRdb table lists in-frame clones only, not all of them. The table has about 110,000 clones, approximately 89% seen once; the top ten hold 0.66%. The source of this sequence is an adult with an advanced solid tumor such as melanoma, head and neck, liver or kidney cancer. Sequencing used CD4+ or CD8+ T cells sorted from blood, obtained in a trial of the OX40 agonist ivuxolimab.

In DNA form, the CDR3 reads TGTGCCAGCAGTCCTATGGGGGGGGCTGATAGTTCACCCCTCCACTTT. Translation: CASSPMGGADSSPLHF. The chain links TRBV7-9 to TRBJ1-6; D may be TRBD1 (6 bases). This CDR3 region has 16 residues. CDR1 and CDR2 (germline): SEHNR, FQNEAQ (reference sequence). Trimming cost V 6 bases and J 9 bases, with 21 bases left between them.